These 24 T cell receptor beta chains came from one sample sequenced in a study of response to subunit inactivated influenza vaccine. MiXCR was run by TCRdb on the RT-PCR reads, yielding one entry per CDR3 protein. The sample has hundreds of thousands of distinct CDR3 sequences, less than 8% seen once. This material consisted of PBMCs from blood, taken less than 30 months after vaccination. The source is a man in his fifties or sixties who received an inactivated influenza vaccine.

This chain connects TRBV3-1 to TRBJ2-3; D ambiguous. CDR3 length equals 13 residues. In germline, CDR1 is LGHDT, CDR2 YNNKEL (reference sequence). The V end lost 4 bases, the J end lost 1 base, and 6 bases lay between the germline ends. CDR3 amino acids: CASSRIGTDTQYF. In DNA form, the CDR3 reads TGTGCCAGCAGCCGTATCGGCACAGATACGCAGTATTTT.

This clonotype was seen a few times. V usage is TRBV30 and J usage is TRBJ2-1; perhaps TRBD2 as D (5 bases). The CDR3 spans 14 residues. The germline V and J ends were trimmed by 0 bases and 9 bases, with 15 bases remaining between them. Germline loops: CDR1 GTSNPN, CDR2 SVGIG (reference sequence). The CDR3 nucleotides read TGTGCCTGGAGTGTACAAGCGGTAAGGGTTGAGCAGTTCTTC. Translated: CAWSVQAVRVEQFF.

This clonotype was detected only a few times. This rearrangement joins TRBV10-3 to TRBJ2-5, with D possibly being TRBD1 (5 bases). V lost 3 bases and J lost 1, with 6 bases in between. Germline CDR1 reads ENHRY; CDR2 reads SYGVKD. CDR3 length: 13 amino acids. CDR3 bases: TGTGCCATCAGTGACAGGGCCCAAGAGACCCAGTACTTC. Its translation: CAISDRAQETQYF.

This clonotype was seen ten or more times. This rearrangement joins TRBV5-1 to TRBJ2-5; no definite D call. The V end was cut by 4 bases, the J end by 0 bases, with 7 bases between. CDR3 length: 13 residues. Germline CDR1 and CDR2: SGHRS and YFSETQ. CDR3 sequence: CASSQLYQETQYF. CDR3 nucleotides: TGCGCCAGCAGCCAACTGTACCAAGAGACCCAGTACTTC.

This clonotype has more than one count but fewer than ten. The CDR3 spells CSARTSGSYEQFF. As DNA, the CDR3 is TGCAGTGCCAGGACTAGCGGGAGTTATGAGCAGTTCTTC. This chain links TRBV20-1 with TRBJ2-1; 13 bases are a match to TRBD2. CDR3 size: 13 residues. The junction had 4 bases not matched to a gene; V was cut back by 6 bases and J by 8 bases. Per the germline V gene, CDR1 is DFQATT and CDR2 is SNEGSKA (reference sequence).

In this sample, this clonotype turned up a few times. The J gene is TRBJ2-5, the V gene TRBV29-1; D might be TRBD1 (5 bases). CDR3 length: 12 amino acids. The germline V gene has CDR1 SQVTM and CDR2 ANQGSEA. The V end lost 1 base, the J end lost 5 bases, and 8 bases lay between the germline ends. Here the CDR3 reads CSVEGGWETQYF. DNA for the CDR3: TGCAGCGTTGAAGGGGGCTGGGAGACCCAGTACTTC.

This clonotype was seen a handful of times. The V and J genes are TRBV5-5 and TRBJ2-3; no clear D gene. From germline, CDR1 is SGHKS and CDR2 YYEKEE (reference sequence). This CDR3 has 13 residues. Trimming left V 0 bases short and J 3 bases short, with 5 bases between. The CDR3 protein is CASSLGWTDTQYF. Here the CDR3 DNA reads TGTGCCAGCAGCTTGGGATGGACAGATACGCAGTATTTT.

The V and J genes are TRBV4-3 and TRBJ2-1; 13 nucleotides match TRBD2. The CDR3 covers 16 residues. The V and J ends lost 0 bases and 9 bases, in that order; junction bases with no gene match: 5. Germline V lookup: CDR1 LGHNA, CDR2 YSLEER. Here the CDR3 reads CASSQDIWTSGGEQFF. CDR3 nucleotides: TGCGCCAGCAGCCAAGATATATGGACTAGCGGGGGTGAGCAGTTCTTC.

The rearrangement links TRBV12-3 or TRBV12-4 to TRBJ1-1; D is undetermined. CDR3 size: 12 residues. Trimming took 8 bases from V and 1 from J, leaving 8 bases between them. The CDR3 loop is CASRRSNTEAFF. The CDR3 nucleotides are TGTGCCAGCCGTCGGTCGAACACTGAAGCTTTCTTT.

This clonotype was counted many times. Here the CDR3 reads CASSWTGRGTEAFF. The CDR3 bases are TGCGCCAGCAGCTGGACAGGGCGAGGGACTGAAGCTTTCTTT. The chain is built from TRBV5-1 and TRBJ1-1; TRBD1 matches 8 bases. This CDR3 comprises 14 residues. Germline CDR1 and CDR2: SGHRS and YFSETQ. Trimming removed 3 bases from V and 5 bases from J; junction bases left unmatched: 6.

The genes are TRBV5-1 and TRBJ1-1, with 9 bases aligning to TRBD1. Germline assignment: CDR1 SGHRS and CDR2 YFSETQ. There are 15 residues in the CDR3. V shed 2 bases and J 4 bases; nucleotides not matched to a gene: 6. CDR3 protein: CASSFTGQGGTEAFF. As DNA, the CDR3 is TGCGCCAGCAGCTTTACGGGACAGGGCGGCACTGAAGCTTTCTTT.

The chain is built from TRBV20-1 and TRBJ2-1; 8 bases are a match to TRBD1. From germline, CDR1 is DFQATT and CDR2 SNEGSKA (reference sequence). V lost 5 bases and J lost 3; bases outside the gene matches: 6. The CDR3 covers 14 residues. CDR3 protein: CSAVGTGHYNEQFF. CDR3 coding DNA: TGCAGTGCTGTCGGGACAGGACACTACAATGAGCAGTTCTTC.

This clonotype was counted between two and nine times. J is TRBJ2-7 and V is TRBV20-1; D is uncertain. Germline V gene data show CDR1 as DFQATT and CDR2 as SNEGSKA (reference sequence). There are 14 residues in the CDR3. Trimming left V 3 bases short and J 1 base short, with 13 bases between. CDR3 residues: CSARPLIWSYEQYF. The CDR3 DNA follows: TGCAGTGCTAGGCCATTGATATGGTCCTACGAGCAGTACTTC.

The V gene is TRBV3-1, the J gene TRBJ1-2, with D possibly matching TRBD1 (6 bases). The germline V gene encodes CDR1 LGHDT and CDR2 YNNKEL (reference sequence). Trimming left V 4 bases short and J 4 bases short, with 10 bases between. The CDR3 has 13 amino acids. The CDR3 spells CASSPTGFYGYTF. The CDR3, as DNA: TGTGCCAGCAGCCCGACAGGCTTCTATGGCTACACCTTC.

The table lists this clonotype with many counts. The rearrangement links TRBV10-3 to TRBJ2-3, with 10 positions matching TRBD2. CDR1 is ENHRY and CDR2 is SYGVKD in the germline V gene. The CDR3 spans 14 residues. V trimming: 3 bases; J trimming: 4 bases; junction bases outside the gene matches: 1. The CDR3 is CAISDLAGADTQYF. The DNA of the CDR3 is TGTGCCATCAGTGATCTAGCGGGAGCAGATACGCAGTATTTT.

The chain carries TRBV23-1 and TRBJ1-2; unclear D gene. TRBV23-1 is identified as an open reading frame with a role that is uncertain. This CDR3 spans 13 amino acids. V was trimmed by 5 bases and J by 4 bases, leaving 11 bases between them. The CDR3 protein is CASSIKAVYGYTF. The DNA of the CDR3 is TGCGCCAGCAGTATAAAGGCCGTCTATGGCTACACCTTC.

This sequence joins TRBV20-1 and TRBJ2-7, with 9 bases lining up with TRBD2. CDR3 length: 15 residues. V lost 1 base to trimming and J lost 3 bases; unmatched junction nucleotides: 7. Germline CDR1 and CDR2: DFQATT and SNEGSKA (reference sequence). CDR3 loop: CSARGLAGSGYEQYF. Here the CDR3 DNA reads TGCAGTGCTAGAGGCCTAGCGGGATCTGGCTACGAGCAGTACTTC.

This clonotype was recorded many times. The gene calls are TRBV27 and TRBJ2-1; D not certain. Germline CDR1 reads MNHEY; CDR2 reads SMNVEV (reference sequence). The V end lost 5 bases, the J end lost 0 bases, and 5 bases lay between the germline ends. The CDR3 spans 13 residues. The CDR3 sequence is CASSSSSYNEQFF. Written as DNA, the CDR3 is TGTGCCAGCAGTAGTTCCTCCTACAATGAGCAGTTCTTC.

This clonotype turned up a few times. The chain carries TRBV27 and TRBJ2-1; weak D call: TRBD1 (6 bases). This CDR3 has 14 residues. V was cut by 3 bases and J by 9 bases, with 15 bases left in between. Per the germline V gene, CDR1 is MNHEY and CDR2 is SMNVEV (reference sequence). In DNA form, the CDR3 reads TGTGCCAGCAGTTTTGGGGGCCGGCCTAGTGAGCAGTTCTTC. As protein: CASSFGGRPSEQFF.

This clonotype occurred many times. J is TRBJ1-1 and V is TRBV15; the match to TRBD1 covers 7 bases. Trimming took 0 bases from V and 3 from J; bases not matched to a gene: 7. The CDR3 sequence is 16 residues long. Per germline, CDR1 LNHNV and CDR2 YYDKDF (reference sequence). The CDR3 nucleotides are TGTGCCACCAGCAGAGATGCAGGGGGGTGGGACACTGAAGCTTTCTTT. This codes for CATSRDAGGWDTEAFF.

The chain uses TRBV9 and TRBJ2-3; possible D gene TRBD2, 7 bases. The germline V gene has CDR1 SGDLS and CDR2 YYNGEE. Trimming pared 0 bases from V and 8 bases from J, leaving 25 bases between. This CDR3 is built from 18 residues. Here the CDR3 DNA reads TGTGCCAGCAGCGTAGATCCTAGCGGAGGCCAATGGGGGGCTACGCAGTATTTT. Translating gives CASSVDPSGGQWGATQYF.

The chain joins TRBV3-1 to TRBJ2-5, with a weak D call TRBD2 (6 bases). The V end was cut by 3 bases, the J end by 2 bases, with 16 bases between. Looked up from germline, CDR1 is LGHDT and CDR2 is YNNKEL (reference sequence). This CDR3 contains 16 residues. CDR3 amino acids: CASSHLFRRDQETQYF. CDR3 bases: TGTGCCAGCAGCCATCTTTTCAGGAGGGATCAAGAGACCCAGTACTTC.

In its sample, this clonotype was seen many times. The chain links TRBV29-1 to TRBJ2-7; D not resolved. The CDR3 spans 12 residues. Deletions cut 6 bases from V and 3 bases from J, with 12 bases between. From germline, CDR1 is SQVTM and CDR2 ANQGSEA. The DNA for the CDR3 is TGCAGCGTGGATGACAATTACTACGAGCAGTACTTC. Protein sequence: CSVDDNYYEQYF.

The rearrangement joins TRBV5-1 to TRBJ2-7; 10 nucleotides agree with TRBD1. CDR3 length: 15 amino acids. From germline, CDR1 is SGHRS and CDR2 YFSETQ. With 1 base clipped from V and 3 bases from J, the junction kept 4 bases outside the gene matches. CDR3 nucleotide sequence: TGCGCCAGCAGCTTGTTTGGACAGGGGGACTACGAGCAGTACTTC. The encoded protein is CASSLFGQGDYEQYF.